This T cell receptor beta chain is drawn from a study of cytomegalovirus exposure and HLA in healthy donors. Study details: There were 300 to 400 genotyped donors. Of these, 81% fell in the genetic ancestry cluster associated with self-reported Caucasian donors. The study, taken as a whole, reports: The study put 150 to 200 TCR beta chains on its list as cytomegalovirus-associated. With later analysis, a missense DCLRE1C variant became linked to TCR beta V- and J-gene trimming. Excluded: some indistinguishable V segments such as TRBV6-2 and TRBV6-3.

It was with 60 Vbeta and 13 Jbeta primers that the PCR ran. Some clones are missing from TCRdb's copy, which holds only in-frame ones; the method was immunoSEQ multiplex PCR. The top ten hold roughly 9.2% of the sample, which has 100,000 to 150,000 clones, 80% seen once. CDR1 is ENHRY, CDR2 SYGVKD, per germline. Trimming removed 6 bases at V and 5 bases at J, with 11 bases between. The CDR3 sequence is 12 residues long. Of note for this clone: Its antigen is not identified.

The chain joins TRBV10-3 to TRBJ2-7; D might be TRBD1 or TRBD2, each matching 6 bases. Sequencing was carried out using PBMCs. The sequence came from a female donor in good health and CMV-seropositive. For the CDR3, the DNA is TGTGCCATCAGGGAGGGGGGCGACGAGCAGTACTTC. Translation: CAIREGGDEQYF.